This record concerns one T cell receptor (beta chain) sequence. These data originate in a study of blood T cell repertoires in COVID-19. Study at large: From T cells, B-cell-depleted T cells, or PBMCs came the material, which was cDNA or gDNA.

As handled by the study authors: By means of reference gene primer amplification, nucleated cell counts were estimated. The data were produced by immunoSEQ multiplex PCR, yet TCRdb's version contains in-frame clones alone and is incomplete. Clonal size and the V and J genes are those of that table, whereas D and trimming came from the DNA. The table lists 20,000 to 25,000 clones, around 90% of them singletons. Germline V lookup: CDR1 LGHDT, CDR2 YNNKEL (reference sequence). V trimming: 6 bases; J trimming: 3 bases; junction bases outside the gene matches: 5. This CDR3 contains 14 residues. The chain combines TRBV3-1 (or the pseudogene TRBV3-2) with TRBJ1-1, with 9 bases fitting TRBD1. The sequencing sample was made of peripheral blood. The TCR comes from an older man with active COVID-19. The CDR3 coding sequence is TGTGCCAGCAGTAAAAGGGACAGGGACACTGAAGCTTTCTTT. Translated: CASSKRDRDTEAFF.